This record covers a single T cell receptor (beta chain). What it binds is not known. Primed by a sample-barcoded 5' primer and a J-beta primer mix, a second PCR proceeded for about 7 to 11 cycles. TCRdb analysed the 5' RACE reads with MiXCR anew, one entry per CDR3 protein. The sample includes some 1.4 million distinct CDR3 sequences, around 42% of them seen just once. These data come from a study of blood T cells in healthy people across ages. General study results and limits: TCR beta diversity per million T cells fell roughly linearly with age. Naive CD4+ cells and diversity were both higher in long-lived donors than in aged donors.

V lost 6 bases and J 1 base, leaving 10 bases between the germline ends. The CDR3 is 15 amino acids. CDR1 and CDR2 from the germline V gene are MNHNY and SVGAGI (reference sequence). J is TRBJ2-6 and V is TRBV6-6, with a tentative D call TRBD1 (5 bases). Specimen: blood. The clonotype comes from a woman aged 18 to 35 in good health. CDR3: CASRRRVSGANVLTF. DNA of the CDR3: TGTGCCAGCAGGCGCAGGGTTTCTGGGGCCAACGTCCTGACTTTC.